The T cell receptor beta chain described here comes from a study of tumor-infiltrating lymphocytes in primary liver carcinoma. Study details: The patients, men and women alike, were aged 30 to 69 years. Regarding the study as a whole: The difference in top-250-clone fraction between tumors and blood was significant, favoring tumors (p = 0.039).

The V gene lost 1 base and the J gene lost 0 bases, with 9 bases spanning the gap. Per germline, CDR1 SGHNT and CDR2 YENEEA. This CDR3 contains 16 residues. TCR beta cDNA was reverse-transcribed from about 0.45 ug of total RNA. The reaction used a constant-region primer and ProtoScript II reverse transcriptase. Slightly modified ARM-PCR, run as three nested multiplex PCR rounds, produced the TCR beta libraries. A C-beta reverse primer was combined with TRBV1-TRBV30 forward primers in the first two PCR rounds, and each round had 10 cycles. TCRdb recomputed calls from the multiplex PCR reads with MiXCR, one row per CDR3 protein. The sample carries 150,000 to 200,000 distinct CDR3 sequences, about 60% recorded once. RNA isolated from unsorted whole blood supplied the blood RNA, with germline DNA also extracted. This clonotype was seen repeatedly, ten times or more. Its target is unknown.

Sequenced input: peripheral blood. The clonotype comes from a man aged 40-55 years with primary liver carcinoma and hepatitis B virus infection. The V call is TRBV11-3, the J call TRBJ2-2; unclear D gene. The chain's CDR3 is CASSLVRAANTGELFF. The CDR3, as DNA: TGTGCCAGCAGCTTAGTTCGCGCAGCGAACACCGGGGAGCTGTTTTTT.